Below are 5 T cell receptor beta chains sequenced from a single sample in a study of STAT3 mutations in large granular lymphocyte leukemia. Study observations and caveats: Every T-cell large granular lymphocyte leukemia patient had at least one immunodominant TCR beta clonotype.

The antigens of these receptors remain unknown. Assay used: immunoSEQ multiplex PCR; TCRdb lists only in-frame clones, some missing. Counted here are roughly 40,000 clones, about 81% occurring once; the ten biggest clones make up approximately 0.39%. Sequencing was carried out using PBMCs. The receptors shown here come from a human donor with T large granular lymphocyte leukemia. Some clones in this sample may be carry-over from other donors' samples.

The V call is TRBV4-3, the J call TRBJ1-2; 7 positions match TRBD1. This CDR3 contains 18 residues. Germline CDR1 reads LGHNA; CDR2 reads YSLEER. V shed 1 base, J shed 8 bases, and the junction held 19 bases outside the gene matches. The CDR3 DNA reads TGCGCCAGCAGCCAAGCCCGGGGGGACGAGACAGGGATCCGGGGCTACACCTTC. This encodes CASSQARGDETGIRGYTF.

The CDR3 spells CASSRTTTGTTYGYTF. CDR3 DNA: TGCGCCAGCAGTCGTACTACCACCGGGACTACCTATGGCTACACCTTC. The chain is built from TRBV4-1 and TRBJ1-2; TRBD1 might be the D (5 bases). The V end lost 6 bases, the J end lost 4 bases, and 21 bases lay between the germline ends. The CDR3 consists of 16 residues. Germline CDR1 is MGHRA and CDR2 is YSYEKL.

The chain joins TRBV7-9 to TRBJ1-2; 7 nucleotides agree with TRBD1. In germline, CDR1 is SEHNR, CDR2 FQNEAQ (reference sequence). J gave up 7 bases and V 5 bases, and 13 bases lay outside the gene matches. This CDR3 has 15 residues. The CDR3 region has the DNA TGTGCCAGCAGCCGTACGGACAGGTTCCACCTTGGCTACACCTTC. Encoded protein: CASSRTDRFHLGYTF. Full variable domain (missing parts from reference TRBV7-9 and TRBJ1-2): DTGVSQNPRHKITKRGQNVTFRCDPISEHNRLYWYRQTLGQGPEFLTYFQNEAQLEKSRLLSDRFSAERPKGSFSTLEIQRTEQGDSAMYLCASSRTDRFHLGYTFGSGTRLTVV.

CDR3 loop: CASSLAQAAETQYF. Written as DNA, the CDR3 is TGTGCCAGCAGCTTGGCCCAGGCGGCCGAGACCCAGTACTTC. The chain has TRBV5-4 and TRBJ2-5; D gene uncertain. V lost 0 bases and J 5 bases, leaving 11 bases between the germline ends. The length of the CDR3 is 14 residues. CDR1 and CDR2 from the germline V gene are SGHNT and YYREEE (reference sequence).

The gene calls are TRBV9 and TRBJ1-2, with D maybe TRBD1 (6 bases). The CDR3 loop spans 13 amino acids. V was shortened by 3 bases and J by 5 bases, with 11 bases between the two germline ends. Germline CDR1 SGDLS, CDR2 YYNGEE. The CDR3 DNA sequence: TGTGCCAGCAGCGGGGGACACTCATATGGCTACACCTTC. It encodes CASSGGHSYGYTF.